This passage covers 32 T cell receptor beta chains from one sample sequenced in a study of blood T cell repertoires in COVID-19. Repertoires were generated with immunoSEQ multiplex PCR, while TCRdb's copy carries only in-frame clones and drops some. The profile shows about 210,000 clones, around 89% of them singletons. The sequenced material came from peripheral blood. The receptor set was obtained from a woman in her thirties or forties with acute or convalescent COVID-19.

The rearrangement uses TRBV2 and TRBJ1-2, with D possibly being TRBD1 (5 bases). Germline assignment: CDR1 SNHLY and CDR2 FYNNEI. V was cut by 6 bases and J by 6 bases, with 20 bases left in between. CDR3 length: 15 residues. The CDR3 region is CASRDPGMGGHGYTF. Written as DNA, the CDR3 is TGTGCCAGCAGGGACCCTGGAATGGGGGGTCATGGCTACACCTTC.

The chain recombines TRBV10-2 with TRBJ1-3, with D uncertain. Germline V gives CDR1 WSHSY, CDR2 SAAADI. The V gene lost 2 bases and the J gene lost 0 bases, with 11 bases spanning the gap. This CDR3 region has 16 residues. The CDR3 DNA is TGCGCCAGCAGTGAGATGGTGGCTTACTCTGGAAACACCATATATTTT. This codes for CASSEMVAYSGNTIYF.

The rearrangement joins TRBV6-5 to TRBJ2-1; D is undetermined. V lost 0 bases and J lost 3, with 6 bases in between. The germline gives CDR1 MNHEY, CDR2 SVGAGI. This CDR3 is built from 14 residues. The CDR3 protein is CASSYSSDYNEQFF. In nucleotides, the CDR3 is TGTGCCAGCAGTTACTCGAGTGACTACAATGAGCAGTTCTTC.

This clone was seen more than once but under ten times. For the CDR3, the DNA is TGTGCCAGCAGCTTAGGTCTGAATGAGCAGTTCTTC. Translated: CASSLGLNEQFF. J is TRBJ2-1 and V is TRBV7-8; D unresolved. Trimming cost V 1 base and J 7 bases, with 5 bases left between them. This CDR3 has 12 amino acids. The germline V gene encodes CDR1 SGHVS and CDR2 FQNEAQ.

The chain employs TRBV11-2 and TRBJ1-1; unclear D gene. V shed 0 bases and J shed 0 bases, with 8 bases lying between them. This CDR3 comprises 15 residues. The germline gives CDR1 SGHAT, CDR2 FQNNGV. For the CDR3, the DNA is TGTGCCAGCAGCTTAGATGTGGGCATGAACACTGAAGCTTTCTTT. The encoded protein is CASSLDVGMNTEAFF.

This CDR3 reads CASSLSPLVGTEAFF. CDR3 in DNA: TGTGCCAGCAGCTTATCCCCCTTGGTCGGCACTGAAGCTTTCTTT. V is TRBV5-4 and J is TRBJ1-1; no reliable D call. The CDR3 spans 15 residues. The V gene lost 2 bases and the J gene lost 4 bases, with 15 bases spanning the gap. The germline gives CDR1 SGHNT, CDR2 YYREEE (reference sequence). The full variable domain, rest sourced from reference TRBV5-4 and TRBJ1-1, is ETGVTQSPTHLIKTRGQQVTLRCSSQSGHNTVSWYQQALGQGPQFIFQYYREEENGRGNFPPRFSGLQFPNYSSELNVNALELDDSALYLCASSLSPLVGTEAFFGQGTRLTVV.

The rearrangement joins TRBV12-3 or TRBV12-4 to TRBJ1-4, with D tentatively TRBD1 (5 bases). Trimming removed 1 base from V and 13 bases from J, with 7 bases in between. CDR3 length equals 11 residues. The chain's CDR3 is CASSLGGILFF. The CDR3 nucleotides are TGTGCCAGCAGTTTAGGGGGCATACTGTTTTTT.

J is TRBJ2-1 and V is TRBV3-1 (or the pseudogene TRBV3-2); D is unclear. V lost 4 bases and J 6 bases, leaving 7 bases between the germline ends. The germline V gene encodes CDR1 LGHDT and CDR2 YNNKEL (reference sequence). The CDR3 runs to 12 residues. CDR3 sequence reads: CASSRNSNEQFF. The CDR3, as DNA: TGTGCCAGCAGCCGTAACAGCAATGAGCAGTTCTTC.

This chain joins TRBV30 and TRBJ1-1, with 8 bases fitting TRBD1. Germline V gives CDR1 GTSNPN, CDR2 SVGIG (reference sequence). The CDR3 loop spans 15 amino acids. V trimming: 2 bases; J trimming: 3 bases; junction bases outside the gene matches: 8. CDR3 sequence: CAWSRQGLAYTEAFF. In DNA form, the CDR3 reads TGTGCCTGGAGTCGACAGGGGCTAGCTTACACTGAAGCTTTCTTT.

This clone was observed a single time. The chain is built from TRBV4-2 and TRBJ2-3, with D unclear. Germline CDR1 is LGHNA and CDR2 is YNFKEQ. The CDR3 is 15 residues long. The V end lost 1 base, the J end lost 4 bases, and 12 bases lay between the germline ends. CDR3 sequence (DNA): TGTGCCAGCAGCCAAGGCCCCCTAGGTGCAGATACGCAGTATTTT. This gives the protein CASSQGPLGADTQYF.

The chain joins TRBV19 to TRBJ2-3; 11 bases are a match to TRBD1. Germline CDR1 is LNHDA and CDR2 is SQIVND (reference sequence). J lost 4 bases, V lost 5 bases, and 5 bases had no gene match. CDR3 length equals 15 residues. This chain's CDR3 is CASSLRTGGADTQYF. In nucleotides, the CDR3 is TGTGCCAGTAGTCTCAGGACAGGGGGCGCAGATACGCAGTATTTT.

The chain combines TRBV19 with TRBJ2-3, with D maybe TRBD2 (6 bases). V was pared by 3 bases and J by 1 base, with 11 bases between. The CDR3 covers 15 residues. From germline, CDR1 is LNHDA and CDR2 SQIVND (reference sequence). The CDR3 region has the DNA TGTGCCAGTAGTATTACGGGACTCCGCACAGATACGCAGTATTTT. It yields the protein CASSITGLRTDTQYF.

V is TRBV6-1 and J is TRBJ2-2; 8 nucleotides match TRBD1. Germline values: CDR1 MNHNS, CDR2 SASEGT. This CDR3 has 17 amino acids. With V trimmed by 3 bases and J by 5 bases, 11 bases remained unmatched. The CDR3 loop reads CASSDWQGAFWTGELFF. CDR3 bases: TGTGCCAGCAGTGATTGGCAGGGGGCTTTTTGGACCGGGGAGCTGTTTTTT.

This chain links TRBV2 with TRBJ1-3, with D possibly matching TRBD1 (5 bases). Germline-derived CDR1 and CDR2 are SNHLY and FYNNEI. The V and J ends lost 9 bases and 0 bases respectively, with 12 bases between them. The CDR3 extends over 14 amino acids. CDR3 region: CARTSGNSGNTIYF. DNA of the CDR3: TGTGCCAGAACCTCAGGGAACTCTGGAAACACCATATATTTT.

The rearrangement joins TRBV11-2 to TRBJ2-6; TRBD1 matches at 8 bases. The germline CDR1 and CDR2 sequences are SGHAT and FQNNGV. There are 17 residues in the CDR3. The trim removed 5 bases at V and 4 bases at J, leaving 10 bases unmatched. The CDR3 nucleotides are TGTGCCAGCAGCCGTATTCGGACAGGGCGAGGGGCCAACGTCCTGACTTTC. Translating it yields CASSRIRTGRGANVLTF.

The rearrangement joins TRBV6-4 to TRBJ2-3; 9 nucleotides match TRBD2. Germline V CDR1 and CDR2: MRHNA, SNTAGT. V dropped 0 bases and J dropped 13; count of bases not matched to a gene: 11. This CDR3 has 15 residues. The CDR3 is CASSDSASGALPKYF. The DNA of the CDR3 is TGTGCCAGCAGTGACTCGGCTAGCGGGGCCCTACCCAAGTATTTT.

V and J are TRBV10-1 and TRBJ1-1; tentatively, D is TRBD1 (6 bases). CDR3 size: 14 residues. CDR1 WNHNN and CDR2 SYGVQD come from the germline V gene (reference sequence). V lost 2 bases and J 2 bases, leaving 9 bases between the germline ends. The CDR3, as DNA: TGCGCCAGCAGTGAGGGGGGGGCAAACACTGAAGCTTTCTTT. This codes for CASSEGGANTEAFF.

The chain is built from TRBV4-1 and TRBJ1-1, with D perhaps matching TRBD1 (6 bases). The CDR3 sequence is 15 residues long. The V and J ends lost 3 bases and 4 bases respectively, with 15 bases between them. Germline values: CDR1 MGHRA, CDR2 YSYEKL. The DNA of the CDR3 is TGCGCCAGCAGCCAGGACTTTACAGGGACCACTGAAGCTTTCTTT. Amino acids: CASSQDFTGTTEAFF.

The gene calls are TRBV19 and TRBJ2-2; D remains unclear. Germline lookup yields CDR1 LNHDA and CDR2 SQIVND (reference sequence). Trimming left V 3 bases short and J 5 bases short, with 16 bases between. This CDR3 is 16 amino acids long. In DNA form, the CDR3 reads TGTGCCAGTAGTATCCACGTCATTTTAGAGACCGGGGAGCTGTTTTTT. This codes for CASSIHVILETGELFF. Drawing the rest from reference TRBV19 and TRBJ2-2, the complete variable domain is DGGITQSPKYLFRKEGQNVTLSCEQNLNHDAMYWYRQDPGQGLRLIYYSQIVNDFQKGDIAEGYSVSREKKESFPLTVTSAQKNPTAFYLCASSIHVILETGELFFGEGSRLTVL.

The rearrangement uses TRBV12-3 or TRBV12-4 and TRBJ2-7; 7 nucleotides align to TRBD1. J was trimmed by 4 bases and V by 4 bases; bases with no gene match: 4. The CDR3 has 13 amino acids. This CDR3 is CASSYDREYEQYV. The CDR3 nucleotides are TGTGCCAGCAGTTATGACAGGGAATACGAGCAGTACGTC.

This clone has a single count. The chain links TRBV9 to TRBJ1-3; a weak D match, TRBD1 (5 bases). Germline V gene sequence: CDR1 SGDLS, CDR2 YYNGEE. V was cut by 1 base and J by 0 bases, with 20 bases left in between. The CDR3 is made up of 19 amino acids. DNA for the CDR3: TGTGCCAGCAGCGTAAGTCGGACCGAGGAGGGGTCCTCTGGAAACACCATATATTTT. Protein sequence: CASSVSRTEEGSSGNTIYF. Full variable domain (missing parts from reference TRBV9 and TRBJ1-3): DSGVTQTPKHLITATGQRVTLRCSPRSGDLSVYWYQQSLDQGLQFLIQYYNGEERAKGNILERFSAQQFPDLHSELNLSSLELGDSALYFCASSVSRTEEGSSGNTIYFGEGSWLTVV.

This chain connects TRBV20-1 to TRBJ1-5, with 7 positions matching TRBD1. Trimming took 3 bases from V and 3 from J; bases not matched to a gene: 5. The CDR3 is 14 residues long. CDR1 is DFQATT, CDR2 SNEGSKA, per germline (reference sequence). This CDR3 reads CSASTGTVNQPQHF. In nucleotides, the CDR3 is TGCAGTGCTAGTACCGGGACAGTCAATCAGCCCCAGCATTTT.

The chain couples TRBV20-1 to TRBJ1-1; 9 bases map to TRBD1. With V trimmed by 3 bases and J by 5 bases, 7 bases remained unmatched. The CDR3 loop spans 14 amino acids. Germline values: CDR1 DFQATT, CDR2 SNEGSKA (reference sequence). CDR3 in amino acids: CSASNGDRATEAFF. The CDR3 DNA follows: TGCAGTGCTAGTAACGGGGACAGGGCTACTGAAGCTTTCTTT.

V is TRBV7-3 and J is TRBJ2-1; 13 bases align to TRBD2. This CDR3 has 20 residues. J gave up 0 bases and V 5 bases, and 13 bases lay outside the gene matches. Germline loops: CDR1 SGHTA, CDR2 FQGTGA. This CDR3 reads CASSPTGLAGDFSSYNEQFF. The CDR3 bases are TGTGCCAGCAGCCCGACCGGACTAGCGGGGGATTTTAGCTCCTACAATGAGCAGTTCTTC. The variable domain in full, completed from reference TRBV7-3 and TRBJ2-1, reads GAGVSQTPSNKVTEKGKYVELRCDPISGHTALYWYRQSLGQGPEFLIYFQGTGAADDSGLPNDRFFAVRPEGSVSTLKIQRTERGDSAVYLCASSPTGLAGDFSSYNEQFFGPGTRLTVL.

The CDR3 reads CASSSSGIDNEQFF. Written as DNA, the CDR3 is TGTGCCAGTAGTTCCTCGGGTATAGACAATGAGCAGTTCTTC. The V gene is TRBV19, the J gene TRBJ2-1; D is unresolved. Trimming cost V 5 bases and J 5 bases, with 13 bases left between them. From germline, CDR1 is LNHDA and CDR2 SQIVND (reference sequence). The CDR3 is 14 amino acids.

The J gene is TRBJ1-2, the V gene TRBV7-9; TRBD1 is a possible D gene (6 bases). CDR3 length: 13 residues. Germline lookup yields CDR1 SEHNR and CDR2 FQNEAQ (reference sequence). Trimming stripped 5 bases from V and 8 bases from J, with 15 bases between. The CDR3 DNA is TGTGCCAGCAGCCCTACTAGGGGGTTCGGCTACACCTTC. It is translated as CASSPTRGFGYTF.

The CDR3 here is CASSYSAGYFTGELFF. The DNA for the CDR3 is TGTGCCAGCAGTTACTCGGCAGGGTACTTCACCGGGGAGCTGTTTTTT. The V and J genes are TRBV6-5 and TRBJ2-2, with D tentatively TRBD1 (5 bases). V gave up 0 bases and J gave up 4 bases, with 12 bases separating them. Looked up from germline, CDR1 is MNHEY and CDR2 is SVGAGI. This CDR3 comprises 16 residues.

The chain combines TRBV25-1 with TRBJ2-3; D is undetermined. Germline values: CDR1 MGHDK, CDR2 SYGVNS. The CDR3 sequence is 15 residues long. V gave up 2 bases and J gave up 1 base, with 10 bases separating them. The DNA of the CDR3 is TGTGCCAGCAGTGAAGGAGCGTCTGGCACAGATACGCAGTATTTT. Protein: CASSEGASGTDTQYF.

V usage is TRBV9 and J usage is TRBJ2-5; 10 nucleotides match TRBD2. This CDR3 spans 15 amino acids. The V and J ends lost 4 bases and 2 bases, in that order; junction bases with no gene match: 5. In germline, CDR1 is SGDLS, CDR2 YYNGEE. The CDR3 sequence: CASSPSGGVQETQYF. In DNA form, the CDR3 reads TGTGCCAGCAGCCCGAGCGGGGGGGTTCAAGAGACCCAGTACTTC.

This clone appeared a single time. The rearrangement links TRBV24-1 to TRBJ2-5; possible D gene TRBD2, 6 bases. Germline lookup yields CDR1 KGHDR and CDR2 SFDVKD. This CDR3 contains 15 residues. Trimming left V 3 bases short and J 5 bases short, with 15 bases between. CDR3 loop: CATSDTGSMRETQYF. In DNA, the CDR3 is TGTGCCACCAGTGATACCGGGAGCATGAGGGAGACCCAGTACTTC.

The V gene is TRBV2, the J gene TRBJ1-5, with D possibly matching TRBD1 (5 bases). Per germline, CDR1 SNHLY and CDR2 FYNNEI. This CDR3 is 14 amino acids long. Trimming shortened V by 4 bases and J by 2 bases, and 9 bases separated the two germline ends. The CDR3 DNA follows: TGTGCCAGCAGTGCTCGGGGGGGCAATCAGCCCCAGCATTTT. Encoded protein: CASSARGGNQPQHF.

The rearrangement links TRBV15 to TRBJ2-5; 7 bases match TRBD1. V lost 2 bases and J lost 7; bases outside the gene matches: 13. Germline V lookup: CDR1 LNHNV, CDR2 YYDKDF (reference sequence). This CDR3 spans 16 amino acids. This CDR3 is CATSRYSETGHWTQYF. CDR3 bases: TGTGCCACCAGCAGATACTCTGAGACAGGGCATTGGACCCAGTACTTC.